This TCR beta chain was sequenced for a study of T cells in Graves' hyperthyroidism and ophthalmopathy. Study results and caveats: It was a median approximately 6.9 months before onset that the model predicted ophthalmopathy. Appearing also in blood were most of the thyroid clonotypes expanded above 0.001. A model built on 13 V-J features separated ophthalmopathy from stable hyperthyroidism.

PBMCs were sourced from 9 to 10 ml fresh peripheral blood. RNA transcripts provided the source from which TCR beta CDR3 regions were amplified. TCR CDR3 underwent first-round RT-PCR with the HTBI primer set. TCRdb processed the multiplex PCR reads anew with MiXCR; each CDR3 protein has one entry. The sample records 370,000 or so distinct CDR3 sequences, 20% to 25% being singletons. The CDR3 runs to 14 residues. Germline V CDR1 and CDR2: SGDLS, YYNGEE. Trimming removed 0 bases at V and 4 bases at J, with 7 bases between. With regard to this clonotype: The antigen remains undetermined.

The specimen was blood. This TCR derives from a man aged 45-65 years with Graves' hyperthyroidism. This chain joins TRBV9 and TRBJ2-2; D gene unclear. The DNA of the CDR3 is TGTGCCAGCAGCGTAGCTGGTAGCACCGGGGAGCTGTTTTTT. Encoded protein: CASSVAGSTGELFF. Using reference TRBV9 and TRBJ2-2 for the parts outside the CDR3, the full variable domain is DSGVTQTPKHLITATGQRVTLRCSPRSGDLSVYWYQQSLDQGLQFLIQYYNGEERAKGNILERFSAQQFPDLHSELNLSSLELGDSALYFCASSVAGSTGELFFGEGSRLTVL.